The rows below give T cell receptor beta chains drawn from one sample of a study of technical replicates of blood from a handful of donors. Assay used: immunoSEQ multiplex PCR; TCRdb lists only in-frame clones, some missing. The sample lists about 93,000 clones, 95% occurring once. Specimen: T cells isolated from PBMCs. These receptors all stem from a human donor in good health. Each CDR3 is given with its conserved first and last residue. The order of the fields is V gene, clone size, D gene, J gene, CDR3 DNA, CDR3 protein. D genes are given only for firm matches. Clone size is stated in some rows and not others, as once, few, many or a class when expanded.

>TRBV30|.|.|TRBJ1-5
TGTGCCTGGAGTTACGGAGGGCCCAATCAGCCCCAGCATTTT
CAWSYGGPNQPQHF
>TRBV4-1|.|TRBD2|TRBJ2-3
TGCGCCAGCAGCCTAGCGGGACCTTATACAGATACGCAGTATTTT
CASSLAGPYTDTQYF
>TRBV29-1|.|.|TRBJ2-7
TGCAGCTTCCGGCCTTGGGGCGCCTACGAGCAGTACTTC
CSFRPWGAYEQYF
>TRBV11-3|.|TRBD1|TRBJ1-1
TGTGCCAGCGGACTGGACAGGTTGGGCACTGAAGCTTTCTTT
CASGLDRLGTEAFF
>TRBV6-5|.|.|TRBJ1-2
TGTGCCAGCAGTTACGGGGCAGATAATGGCTACACCTTC
CASSYGADNGYTF
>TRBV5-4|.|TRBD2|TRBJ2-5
TGTGCCAGCAGCTTGAGGCGGGGGTTGGAGACCCAGTACTTC
CASSLRRGLETQYF
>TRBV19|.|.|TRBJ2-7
TGTGCCAGTAGTATAGCGGGGTATAGAGGCGAGCAGTACTTC
CASSIAGYRGEQYF
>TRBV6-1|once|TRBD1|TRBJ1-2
TGTGCCAGCAGGATGGACAGGGGAAGGGGGGGCTACACCTTC
CASRMDRGRGGYTF
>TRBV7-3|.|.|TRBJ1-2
TGTGCCAGCAGCCCAACACGGTCGGGTGGCTCTGGCTACACCTTC
CASSPTRSGGSGYTF
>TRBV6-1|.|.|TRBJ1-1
TGTGCCAGCAGTGAATGGTTCCGGGGGGTTAACACTGAAGCTTTCTTT
CASSEWFRGVNTEAFF
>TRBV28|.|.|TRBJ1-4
TGTGCCACCCACCCAACCGGGACAAATTCGGAAAAACTGTTTTTT
CATHPTGTNSEKLFF
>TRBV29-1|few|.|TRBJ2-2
TGCAGCGTTGGGAGGGGCGGGGAGCTGTTTTTT
CSVGRGGELFF
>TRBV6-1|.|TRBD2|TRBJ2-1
TGTGCCAGTCGGACTAGCGGATACAATGAGCAGTTCTTC
CASRTSGYNEQFF
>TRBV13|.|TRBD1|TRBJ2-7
TGTGCCAGCAGCTTAGGGGCAGGGGGCTTCGACGAGCAGTACTTC
CASSLGAGGFDEQYF
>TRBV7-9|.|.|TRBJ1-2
TGTGCCAGCAGCTTAGTTTCAGGAATCTATGGCTACACCTTC
CASSLVSGIYGYTF
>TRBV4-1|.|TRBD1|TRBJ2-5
TGCGCCAGCAGCCCAATGGGGACAGCGTCGACCCAGTACTTC
CASSPMGTASTQYF
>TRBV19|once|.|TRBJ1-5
TGTGCCAGTAGGGGTAATCGGGAGAATCAGCCCCAGCATTTT
CASRGNRENQPQHF
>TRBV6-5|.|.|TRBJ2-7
TGTGCCAGCAGTTACATGAGGGTTTCCTACGAGCAGTACTTC
CASSYMRVSYEQYF
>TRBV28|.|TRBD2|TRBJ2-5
TGTGCCAGCAGTCCAGGACTAGCGGGAACGGAGACCCAGTACTTC
CASSPGLAGTETQYF
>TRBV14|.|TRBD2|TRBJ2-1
TGTGCCAGCAGCCCCCCGGGACTAGGTTACAATGAGCAGTTCTTC
CASSPPGLGYNEQFF
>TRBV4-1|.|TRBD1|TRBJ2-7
TGCGCCAGCAGCCAAGTCGGGGACAGCTACGAGCAGTACTTC
CASSQVGDSYEQYF
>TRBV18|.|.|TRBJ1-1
TGTGCCAGCTCACCCGTGACGGGGAACACTGAAGCTTTCTTT
CASSPVTGNTEAFF
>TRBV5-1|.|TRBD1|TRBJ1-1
TGCGCCAGCAGAGGCAGGGGGGACACTGAAGCTTTCTTT
CASRGRGDTEAFF
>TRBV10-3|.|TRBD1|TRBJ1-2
TGTGCCATCAGTGCTAGTATGGGGGACAGGGGTTATGGCTACACCTTC
CAISASMGDRGYGYTF
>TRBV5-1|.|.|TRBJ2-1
TGCGCCAGCAGCAAGACTTCTAACAATGAGCAGTTCTTC
CASSKTSNNEQFF
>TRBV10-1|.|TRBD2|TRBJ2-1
TGCGCCAGCAGTGGAAAGCGGGGGGGCGTAGGTAATGAGCAGTTCTTC
CASSGKRGGVGNEQFF
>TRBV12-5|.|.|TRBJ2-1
TGTGCTAGTGGTTTGGGGGCCAAGCAGTTCTTC
CASGLGAKQFF
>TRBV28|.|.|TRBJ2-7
TGTGCCAGCAAAGACCCACGCCAGGATTCCTACGAGCAGTACTTC
CASKDPRQDSYEQYF
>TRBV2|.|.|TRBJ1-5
TGTGCCAGCAGTGAACTAGGACAGCTGCTCAATCAGCCCCAGCATTTT
CASSELGQLLNQPQHF
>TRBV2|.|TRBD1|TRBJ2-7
TGTGCCAGCAGTGTACAGGGGTACGAGCAGTACTTC
CASSVQGYEQYF
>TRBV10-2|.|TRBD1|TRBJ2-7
TGCGCCAGCAGAGGCTGGGACAGCTCCTACGAGCAGTACTTC
CASRGWDSSYEQYF
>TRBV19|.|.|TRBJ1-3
TGTGCCAGTACCCGTTCCGGGTCATCTGGAAACACCATATATTTT
CASTRSGSSGNTIYF
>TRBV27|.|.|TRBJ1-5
TGTGCCAGCAGTTCAGTGGGGGCGCGAAATCAGCCCCAGCATTTT
CASSSVGARNQPQHF
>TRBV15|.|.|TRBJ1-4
TGTGCCACCAGCAGAGAAGGAGGGTATTTGTCTGAAAAACTGTTTTTT
CATSREGGYLSEKLFF
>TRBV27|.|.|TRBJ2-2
TGTGCCAGCAGTTTAATGAGTTTTGTATACTTAAGTGGGCAGACGAACACCGGGGAGCTGTTTTTT
CASSLMSFVYLSGQTNTGELFF
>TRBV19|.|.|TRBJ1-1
TGTGCCAGTAGTATAGAAGGGGGAAGGAACACTGAAGCTTTCTTT
CASSIEGGRNTEAFF
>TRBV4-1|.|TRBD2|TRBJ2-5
TGCGCCAGCAGCCCGGGACTAGCGGGGGCCGGGGGGGCCCAGTACTTC
CASSPGLAGAGGAQYF
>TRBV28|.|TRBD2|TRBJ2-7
TGTGCCAGCAGTTCCCCAGCGGGAGGGACCTACGAGCAGTACTTC
CASSSPAGGTYEQYF
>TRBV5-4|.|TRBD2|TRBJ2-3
TGTGCCAGCATCGGGAGGGTGGGGGGAGCTAGCACAGATACGCAGTATTTT
CASIGRVGGASTDTQYF
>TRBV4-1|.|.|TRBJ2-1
TGCGCCAGCAGCAGACTGACGCGGGGATACAATGAGCAGTTCTTC
CASSRLTRGYNEQFF
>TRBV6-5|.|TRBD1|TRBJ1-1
TGTGCCAGCATCAGACAGGGGGCCTCCACTGAAGCTTTCTTT
CASIRQGASTEAFF